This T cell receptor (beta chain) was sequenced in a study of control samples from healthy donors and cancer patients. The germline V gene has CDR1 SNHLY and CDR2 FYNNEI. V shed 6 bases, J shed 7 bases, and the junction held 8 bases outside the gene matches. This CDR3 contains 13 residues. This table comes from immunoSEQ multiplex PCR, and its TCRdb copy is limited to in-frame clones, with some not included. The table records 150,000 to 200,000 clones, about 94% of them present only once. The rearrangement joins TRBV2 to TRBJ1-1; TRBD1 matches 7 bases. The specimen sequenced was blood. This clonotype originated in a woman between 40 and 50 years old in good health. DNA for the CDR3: TGTGCCAGCAGAAAAGCGGGGACAGTTGAAGCTTTCTTT. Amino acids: CASRKAGTVEAFF.